This T cell receptor (beta chain) was profiled in a study of CD8+CD57+ T cells in acquired aplastic anemia. It was genomic DNA that served as the template for profiling TCR beta VDJ and CDR3. TCRdb independently ran MiXCR on the reads; one entry per CDR3 protein. The sample shows about 110,000 distinct CDR3 sequences, 40% to 60% of them seen only once. V shed 7 bases and J shed 0 bases, with 15 bases lying between them. CDR3 length equals 15 residues. CDR1 is LNHDA and CDR2 is SQIVND in the germline V gene (reference sequence). The clonotype comes from a human donor in good health, serving as a control. Material for sequencing was sorted CD4+, CD8+, or CD8+CD57+ T cells (not recorded which) from PBMCs. This chain links TRBV19 with TRBJ1-2; tentative D call: TRBD1 (5 bases). The CDR3 DNA reads TGTGCCAGTAAGAAGGGGCAGGCCACTAACTATGGCTACACCTTC. Translated, it gives CASKKGQATNYGYTF. Supplemented by reference TRBV19 and TRBJ1-2, the full variable domain reads DGGITQSPKYLFRKEGQNVTLSCEQNLNHDAMYWYRQDPGQGLRLIYYSQIVNDFQKGDIAEGYSVSREKKESFPLTVTSAQKNPTAFYLCASKKGQATNYGYTFGSGTRLTVV.